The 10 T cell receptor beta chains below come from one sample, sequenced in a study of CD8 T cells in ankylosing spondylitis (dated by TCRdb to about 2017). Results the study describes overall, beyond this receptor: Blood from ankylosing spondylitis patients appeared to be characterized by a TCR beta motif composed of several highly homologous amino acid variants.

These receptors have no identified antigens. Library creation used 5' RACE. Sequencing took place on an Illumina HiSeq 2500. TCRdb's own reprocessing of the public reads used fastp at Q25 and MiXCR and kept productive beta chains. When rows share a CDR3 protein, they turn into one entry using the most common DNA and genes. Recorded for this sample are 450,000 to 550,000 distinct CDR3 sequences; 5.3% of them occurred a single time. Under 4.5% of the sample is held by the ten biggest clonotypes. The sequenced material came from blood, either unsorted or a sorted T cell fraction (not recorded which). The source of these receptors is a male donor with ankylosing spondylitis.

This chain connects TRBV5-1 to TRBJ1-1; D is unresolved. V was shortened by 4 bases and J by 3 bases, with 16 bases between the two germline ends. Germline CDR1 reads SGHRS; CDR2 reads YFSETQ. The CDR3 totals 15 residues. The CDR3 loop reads CASSPADGRYTEAFF. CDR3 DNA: TGCGCCAGCAGCCCTGCAGATGGGAGATACACTGAAGCTTTCTTT.

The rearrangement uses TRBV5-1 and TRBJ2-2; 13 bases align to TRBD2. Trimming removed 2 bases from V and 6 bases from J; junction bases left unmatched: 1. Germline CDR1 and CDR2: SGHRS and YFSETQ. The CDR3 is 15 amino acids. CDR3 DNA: TGCGCCAGCAGCTTACTAGCGGGAGGGTCCGGGGAGCTGTTTTTT. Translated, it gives CASSLLAGGSGELFF.

CDR3 residues: CASSQFRGLETQYF. CDR3 DNA: TGTGCCAGCAGCCAATTTAGGGGATTGGAGACCCAGTACTTC. The chain couples TRBV14 to TRBJ2-5, with D possibly TRBD1 on 5 matching bases. Trimming removed 2 bases at V and 5 bases at J, with 12 bases between. The CDR3 consists of 14 residues. Germline V gene lookup returns CDR1 SGHDN and CDR2 FVKESK.

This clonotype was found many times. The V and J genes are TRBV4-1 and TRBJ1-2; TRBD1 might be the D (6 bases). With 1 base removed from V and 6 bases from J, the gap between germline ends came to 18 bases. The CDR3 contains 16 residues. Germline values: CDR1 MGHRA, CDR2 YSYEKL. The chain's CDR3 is CASSQVRSGGADGYTF. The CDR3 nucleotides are TGCGCCAGCAGCCAAGTGAGATCCGGGGGCGCGGATGGCTACACCTTC.

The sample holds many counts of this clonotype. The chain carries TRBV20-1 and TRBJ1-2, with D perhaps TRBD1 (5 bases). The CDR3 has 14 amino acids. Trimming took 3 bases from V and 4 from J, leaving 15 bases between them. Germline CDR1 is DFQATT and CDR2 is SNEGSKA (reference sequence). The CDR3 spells CSASSGGTAYGYTF. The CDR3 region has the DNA TGCAGTGCTAGTTCGGGGGGGACGGCCTATGGCTACACCTTC.

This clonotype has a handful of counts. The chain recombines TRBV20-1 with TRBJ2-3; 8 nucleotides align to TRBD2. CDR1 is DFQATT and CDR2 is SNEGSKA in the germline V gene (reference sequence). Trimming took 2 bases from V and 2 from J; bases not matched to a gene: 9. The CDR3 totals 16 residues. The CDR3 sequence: CSARLAGLRFTDTQYF. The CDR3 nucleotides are TGCAGTGCTAGATTAGCGGGGTTGAGATTCACAGATACGCAGTATTTT.

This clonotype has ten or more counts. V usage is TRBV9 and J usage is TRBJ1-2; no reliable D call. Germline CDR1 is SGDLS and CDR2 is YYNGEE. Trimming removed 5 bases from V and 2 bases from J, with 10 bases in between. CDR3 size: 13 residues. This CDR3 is CASSHGRNYGYTF. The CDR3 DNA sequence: TGTGCCAGCAGTCACGGACGGAACTATGGCTACACCTTC.

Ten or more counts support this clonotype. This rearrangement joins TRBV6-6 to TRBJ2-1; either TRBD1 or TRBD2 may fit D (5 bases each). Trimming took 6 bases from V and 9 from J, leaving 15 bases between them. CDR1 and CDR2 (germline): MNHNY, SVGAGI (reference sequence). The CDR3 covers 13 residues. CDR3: CASSSDPGGEQFF. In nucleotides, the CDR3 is TGTGCCAGCAGCAGCGATCCTGGGGGTGAGCAGTTCTTC.

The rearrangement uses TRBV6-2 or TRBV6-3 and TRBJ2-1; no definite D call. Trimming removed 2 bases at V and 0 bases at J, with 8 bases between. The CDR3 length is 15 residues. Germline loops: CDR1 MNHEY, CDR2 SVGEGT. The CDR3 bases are TGTGCCAGCAGTTACGGTAGCTTCTCCTACAATGAGCAGTTCTTC. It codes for CASSYGSFSYNEQFF.

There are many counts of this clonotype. This CDR3 is CAITRGGSYNEQFF. In DNA, the CDR3 is TGTGCCATCACGAGGGGGGGCTCCTACAATGAGCAGTTCTTC. The rearrangement uses TRBV10-3 and TRBJ2-1, with a weak D call TRBD2 (7 bases). Trimming stripped 7 bases from V and 0 bases from J, with 10 bases between. CDR1 and CDR2 (germline): ENHRY, SYGVKD. This CDR3 spans 14 amino acids.